A single sample is the source of the 24 T cell receptor beta chains below, sequenced in a study of regulatory T cells in long-lasting Graves disease. Arm-PCR of CDR3 regions and iRepertoire HTBI primers were the basis on which TCR beta libraries were built. TCRdb reprocessed the multiplex PCR reads via MiXCR and lists one record per CDR3 protein. The sample holds approximately 470,000 distinct CDR3 sequences, roughly 17% seen once. The time point is: newly diagnosed GD, antithyroid drugs for less than 3 months. PBMCs were the source of the RNA used for TCR sequencing. These data were likewise used in another study, on T cells in Graves' hyperthyroidism and ophthalmopathy.

The source was peripheral blood mononuclear cells (PBMCs), collected at new diagnosis, from a patient treated with antithyroid drugs. All receptors derive from a man in his forties or fifties with Graves disease.

On this clonotype: It may be a read error: a sequence one base away is much more abundant. This rearrangement joins TRBV15 to TRBJ1-1, with 7 positions matching TRBD1. CDR1 LNHNV and CDR2 YYDKDF come from the germline V gene (reference sequence). Losses at the gene ends were 1 base for V and 1 base for J; bases not matched to a gene: 3. The CDR3 contains 15 residues. The CDR3 is CATSRVGQPNTEAFF. CDR3 sequence (DNA): TGTGCCACCAGCAGAGTGGGACAGCCGAACACTGAAGCTTTCTTT.

Turning to this clonotype: A single base separates this from a much larger clone, so it may be a read error. It is likely a read error, because the conserved phenylalanine at the end of the CDR3 is missing. The genes are TRBV9 and TRBJ1-1; no reliable D call. Germline V lookup: CDR1 SGDLS, CDR2 YYNGEE. Trimming removed 0 bases from V and 2 bases from J, with 5 bases in between. The CDR3 is 13 amino acids. CDR3 DNA sequence: TGTGCCAGCAGCGTAGTAGACAACACTGAAGCTTTCCTT. Translated: CASSVVDNTEAFL.

This clonotype was counted ten times or more. The chain is built from TRBV5-5 and TRBJ1-1; TRBD1 might be the D (5 bases). CDR3 length: 13 residues. V was pared by 3 bases and J by 7 bases, with 13 bases between. Germline V gene sequence: CDR1 SGHKS, CDR2 YYEKEE (reference sequence). The CDR3 nucleotides are TGTGCCAGCAGCTCTACAGGCCCCTATGAAGCTTTCTTT. Its protein is CASSSTGPYEAFF.

This chain uses TRBV4-1 with TRBJ2-5; tentative D call: TRBD1 (6 bases). The germline gives CDR1 MGHRA, CDR2 YSYEKL. The CDR3 totals 13 residues. V lost 1 base, J lost 5 bases, and 8 bases lay in between. This CDR3 is CASSQAGDETQYF. The CDR3 bases are TGCGCCAGCAGCCAAGCAGGGGACGAGACCCAGTACTTC.

This clonotype was counted at least ten times. The chain employs TRBV5-1 and TRBJ2-1, with D unresolved. Deletions cut 0 bases from V and 9 bases from J, with 4 bases between. Germline V CDR1 and CDR2: SGHRS, YFSETQ. This CDR3 is built from 11 residues. The chain's CDR3 is CASSLEIEQFF. The DNA for the CDR3 is TGCGCCAGCAGCTTGGAAATTGAGCAGTTCTTC.

In this sample, this clonotype turned up many times. The chain is built from TRBV28 and TRBJ2-1; D is uncertain. This CDR3 is built from 12 residues. Germline lookup yields CDR1 MDHEN and CDR2 SYDVKM. Trimming stripped 2 bases from V and 8 bases from J, with 7 bases between. CDR3 nucleotide sequence: TGTGCCAGCAGTTTAACCCCCCATGAGCAGTTCTTC. It translates to CASSLTPHEQFF.

Ten or more counts support this clonotype. The rearrangement joins TRBV3-1 to TRBJ2-5; D is perhaps TRBD1 (6 bases). V was cut by 6 bases and J by 2 bases, with 10 bases left in between. The CDR3 is 13 amino acids. The V gene's germline CDR1 is LGHDT and CDR2 YNNKEL (reference sequence). The CDR3 sequence: CASRIGQQETQYF. As DNA, the CDR3 is TGTGCCAGCAGGATAGGACAGCAAGAGACCCAGTACTTC.

The chain is built from TRBV7-3 and TRBJ2-5, with a possible D match to TRBD2 (6 bases). The CDR3 sequence is 15 residues long. Trimming removed 5 bases from V and 3 bases from J, with 16 bases in between. Germline assignment: CDR1 SGHTA and CDR2 FQGTGA. The CDR3 protein is CASSAYGGREETQYF. In DNA form, the CDR3 reads TGTGCCAGCAGCGCCTACGGGGGTCGGGAAGAGACCCAGTACTTC.

This clonotype was counted at least ten times. The chain employs TRBV5-1 and TRBJ2-2; D is undetermined. The germline CDR1 and CDR2 sequences are SGHRS and YFSETQ. V was pared by 0 bases and J by 2 bases, with 8 bases between. This CDR3 region has 15 residues. The CDR3 loop reads CASSLEGSNTGELFF. The CDR3 DNA follows: TGCGCCAGCAGCTTGGAGGGCTCTAACACCGGGGAGCTGTTTTTT.

The chain carries TRBV24-1 and TRBJ1-3; D gene unclear. Per germline, CDR1 KGHDR and CDR2 SFDVKD. The germline V and J ends were trimmed by 3 bases and 3 bases, with 8 bases remaining between them. The CDR3 has 14 amino acids. This CDR3 reads CATSDKWDGNTIYF. The DNA of the CDR3 is TGTGCCACCAGTGATAAGTGGGATGGAAACACCATATATTTT.

This clonotype was detected many times. This chain uses TRBV6-2 or TRBV6-3 with TRBJ2-5, with TRBD1 matching over 9 bases. Trimming at V came to 5 bases and at J to 4 bases, leaving 8 bases not matched to a gene. The CDR3 extends over 15 amino acids. Germline V gene sequence: CDR1 MNHEY, CDR2 SVGEGT. CDR3: CASSPETGGGETQYF. The CDR3 nucleotides read TGTGCCAGCAGTCCGGAGACAGGGGGAGGAGAGACCCAGTACTTC.

This clonotype has a handful of counts. The chain links TRBV5-1 to TRBJ2-1, with a weak D call TRBD2 (6 bases). V dropped 4 bases and J dropped 2 bases, with 13 bases sitting between them. This CDR3 contains 15 residues. Germline CDR1 is SGHRS and CDR2 is YFSETQ. CDR3 bases: TGCGCCAGCAGCCGCACGGGAGATGCCTACAATGAGCAGTTCTTC. It codes for CASSRTGDAYNEQFF.

This clonotype occurred a few times. The chain carries TRBV6-1 and TRBJ2-4; D remains unclear. CDR3 length: 14 residues. V lost 8 bases, J lost 0 bases, and 11 bases lay in between. Germline V gene sequence: CDR1 MNHNS, CDR2 SASEGT. As DNA, the CDR3 is TGTGCCAGCGGAATCCCCGTAGCCAAAAACATTCAGTACTTC. Its translation: CASGIPVAKNIQYF.

The table lists this clonotype with many counts. The chain uses TRBV11-2 and TRBJ1-4; D is unresolved. The V end was cut by 3 bases, the J end by 0 bases, with 8 bases between. Germline CDR1 and CDR2: SGHAT and FQNNGV. There are 15 residues in the CDR3. The CDR3 DNA reads TGTGCCAGCAGCTTCCGGACGTCAACTAATGAAAAACTGTTTTTT. Amino acids: CASSFRTSTNEKLFF.

The sample holds many counts of this clonotype. The rearrangement links TRBV5-8 to TRBJ2-3; 9 bases match TRBD1. The V and J ends lost 4 bases and 0 bases, in that order; junction bases with no gene match: 0. This CDR3 has 14 residues. Germline V gene data show CDR1 as SGHTS and CDR2 as YDEGEE. In DNA, the CDR3 is TGTGCCAGCAGCGGACAGGGGAGCACAGATACGCAGTATTTT. Amino acids: CASSGQGSTDTQYF.

The rearrangement links TRBV5-5 to TRBJ1-4; 8 bases line up with TRBD1. The germline gives CDR1 SGHKS, CDR2 YYEKEE (reference sequence). CDR3 length: 17 residues. Trimming took 4 bases from V and 2 from J; bases not matched to a gene: 10. The chain's CDR3 is CASSQHGRTGTNEKLFF. The CDR3 DNA is TGTGCCAGCAGCCAACATGGCCGGACAGGGACTAATGAAAAACTGTTTTTT.

The table lists this clonotype with many counts. This chain links TRBV5-6 with TRBJ2-2, with D hard to call. Per the germline V gene, CDR1 is SGHDT and CDR2 is YYEEEE. V was trimmed by 6 bases and J by 2 bases, leaving 8 bases between them. The CDR3 is 13 amino acids. DNA for the CDR3: TGTGCCAGCAATTGGCATAACACCGGGGAGCTGTTTTTT. Amino acids: CASNWHNTGELFF.

This clonotype was detected many times. The V and J genes are TRBV5-1 and TRBJ2-2; D unresolved. V gave up 0 bases and J gave up 4 bases, with 4 bases separating them. From germline, CDR1 is SGHRS and CDR2 YFSETQ. CDR3 size: 13 residues. CDR3 DNA sequence: TGCGCCAGCAGCTTGGGTCTCACCGGGGAGCTGTTTTTT. This gives the protein CASSLGLTGELFF.

The sample holds many counts of this clonotype. This rearrangement joins TRBV11-3 to TRBJ2-3; D unresolved. The CDR3 length is 13 residues. CDR1 SGHNT and CDR2 YENEEA come from the germline V gene. Trimming shortened V by 0 bases and J by 4 bases, and 5 bases separated the two germline ends. In DNA, the CDR3 is TGTGCCAGCAGCTTAGAAGTCTCAGATACGCAGTATTTT. Translated: CASSLEVSDTQYF. Using reference TRBV11-3 and TRBJ2-3 for the parts outside the CDR3, the full variable domain is EAGVVQSPRYKIIEKKQPVAFWCNPISGHNTLYWYLQNLGQGPELLIRYENEEAVDDSQLPKDRFSAERLKGVDSTLKIQPAELGDSAVYLCASSLEVSDTQYFGPGTRLTVL.

The table lists this clonotype with many counts. The genes are TRBV18 and TRBJ2-5; D is undetermined. The CDR3 covers 13 residues. V lost 8 bases, J lost 1 base, and 11 bases lay in between. Germline lookup yields CDR1 KGHSH and CDR2 LQKENI. DNA of the CDR3: TGTGCCAGCAGCCCGATGGGCCAAGAGACCCAGTACTTC. Its translation: CASSPMGQETQYF.

This clonotype was seen ten or more times. The V gene is TRBV7-6, the J gene TRBJ1-1; TRBD1 is a possible D gene (5 bases). The V gene's germline CDR1 is SGHVS and CDR2 FNYEAQ. Trimming cost V 5 bases and J 7 bases, with 8 bases left between them. CDR3 length: 11 amino acids. CDR3 sequence (DNA): TGTGCCAGCAGCCCTGACAGTGAAGCTTTCTTT. Its translation is CASSPDSEAFF. The entire variable domain, with the rest obtained from reference TRBV7-6 and TRBJ1-1, is as follows: GAGVSQSPRYKVTKRGQDVALRCDPISGHVSLYWYRQALGQGPEFLTYFNYEAQQDKSGLPNDRFSAERPEGSISTLTIQRTEQRDSAMYRCASSPDSEAFFGQGTRLTVV.

The table lists this clonotype with a few counts. This chain links TRBV20-1 with TRBJ2-1; perhaps TRBD2 as D (5 bases). CDR1 and CDR2 (germline): DFQATT, SNEGSKA (reference sequence). This CDR3 region has 13 residues. Trimming removed 3 bases from V and 4 bases from J, with 10 bases in between. The CDR3 region is CSARGDYYNEQFF. The DNA of the CDR3 is TGCAGTGCTAGGGGAGACTATTACAATGAGCAGTTCTTC.

J is TRBJ2-7 and V is TRBV28; D possibly uses TRBD1 or TRBD2 (5 bases each). The CDR3 is made up of 15 amino acids. Germline V gene data show CDR1 as MDHEN and CDR2 as SYDVKM. Deletions cut 3 bases from V and 4 bases from J, with 16 bases between. Here the CDR3 reads CASSFGSLGGYEQYF. CDR3 coding DNA: TGTGCCAGCAGTTTCGGTTCACTTGGGGGTTACGAGCAGTACTTC.

This clonotype was picked up many times. The rearrangement joins TRBV29-1 to TRBJ2-5, with TRBD1 identical over 7 bases. CDR1 is SQVTM, CDR2 ANQGSEA, per germline. This CDR3 has 12 residues. The CDR3 DNA sequence: TGCGGGGCGGGCAGGGGGTCGGAGACCCAGTACTTC. It encodes CGAGRGSETQYF.